This TCR beta chain was sequenced in a study of human T cells and chemical hapten exposure. Study-wide background: Upper-back patch tests with 0.01% DPC were read at 6 days. General study results and limits: Expanded TCRs formed significantly more large CDR3 similarity clusters than controls. Patch test score showed a positive correlation with PT1 expanded TCR counts.

Specified time point: patch test 3, about 24 weeks after DPC sensitization. The sample's treatment: therapeutic diphenylcyclopropenone sensitization with weekly scalp DPC. Donors were 18 to 70-year-old alopecia patients suitable for DPC. As concerns this clonotype: Its cognate antigen is unknown.

TCRdb itself ran the RACE reads through MiXCR, one entry per CDR3 protein. Of approximately 97,000 distinct CDR3 sequences in the sample, 25% to 35% were seen once. This CDR3 contains 12 residues. Trimming took off 3 bases at V and 5 bases at J, with 7 bases between the two ends. Germline CDR1 and CDR2: SGHTA and FQGNSA. The material was whole blood, obtained in connection with sensitization to the hapten diphenylcyclopropenone (DPC). The chain has TRBV7-2 and TRBJ2-5; D gene unclear. The TCR originated in a man aged 40-50 years with alopecia areata. Some clones in this sample may be carry-over from other donors' samples. This chain's CDR3 is CASSFPPETQYF. CDR3 DNA sequence: TGTGCCAGCAGCTTCCCTCCCGAGACCCAGTACTTC.